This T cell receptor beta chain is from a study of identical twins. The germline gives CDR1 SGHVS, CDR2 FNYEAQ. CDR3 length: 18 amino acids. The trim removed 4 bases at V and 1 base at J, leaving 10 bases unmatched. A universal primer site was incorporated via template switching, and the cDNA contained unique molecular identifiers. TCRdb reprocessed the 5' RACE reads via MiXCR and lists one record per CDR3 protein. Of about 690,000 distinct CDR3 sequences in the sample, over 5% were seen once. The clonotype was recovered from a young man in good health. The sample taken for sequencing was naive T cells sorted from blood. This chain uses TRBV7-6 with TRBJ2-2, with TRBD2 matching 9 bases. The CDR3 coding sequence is TGTGCCAGCAGCTCTTACCGACGACTAGCGGTGAACACCGGGGAGCTGTTTTTT. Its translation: CASSSYRRLAVNTGELFF.